The TCR beta chain under discussion was sequenced for a study of tumor-infiltrating lymphocytes in primary liver carcinoma. The wider study: Every patient in the cohort had a primary liver carcinoma. That carcinoma was treated by surgical resection. Tumors were staged T1-T3 N0M0 and measured 4.2 to 10 cm across. Study results and limitations: When set against blood, tumors had a significantly higher top-250-clone fraction (p = 0.039).

The ends were cut back, 9 bases at V and 3 bases at J, with 18 bases in the middle. The CDR3 runs 15 residues. CDR1 is PRHDT, CDR2 FYEKMQ, per germline (reference sequence). Alongside blood RNA obtained from unsorted whole blood, germline DNA was also extracted. Enrolled patients were chronically infected with HBV and treatment-naive. The template, 450 to 650 ng total RNA, yielded TCR beta cDNA made with a constant-region primer. Employing slightly modified ARM-PCR, three nested multiplex PCR rounds were run, and these gave rise to the TCR beta libraries. For about 11 cycles apiece, the opening two PCR rounds ran with TRBV1-TRBV30 forward primers and a C-beta reverse primer. TCRdb called the multiplex PCR reads again in MiXCR, with one record for every CDR3 protein. In the table there are about 310,000 distinct CDR3 sequences, around three fifths of which are singletons. This clonotype was recorded a few times. Antigen: not known.

The sequence came from a woman aged 25 to 39 with primary liver carcinoma and hepatitis B virus infection. What was sequenced was peripheral blood. The gene calls are TRBV13 and TRBJ2-4; D may be TRBD2 (6 bases). The CDR3 DNA sequence: TGTGCCAGTTCGACTAGTTTGGTCGTCAAAAACATTCAGTACTTC. This gives the protein CASSTSLVVKNIQYF.